This TCR delta chain was profiled in a study of γδ T cells in repeated Plasmodium falciparum infection. Study-level information: Sampling occurred at baseline, pre-infection for selected infections, and 21 days post-infection. Malian samples came from no-transmission periods or across acute febrile malaria episodes. Study conclusions and caveats: Compared with Australian children, Malian Vdelta2-negative repertoires seemed more clonal, less diverse, less shared.

A remark on this clone: The target antigen is unknown. For this DNA, TCRdb reports the protein of a much larger clone, which diverges at residue 6, most likely from a read error; the protein presented here is translated directly from the DNA.

Bulk repertoires came from Vgamma9/Vdelta2+ or Vdelta2-negative gammadelta T cells flow-sorted from PBMC. TCRdb re-analyzed the multiplex PCR reads via CATT. Of roughly 86,000 delta-chain clones in the sample, under 1.5% were seen once. The CDR3 is made up of 24 amino acids. V lost 5 bases and J 0 bases, leaving 32 bases between the germline ends. Germline V lookup: CDR1 TSWWSYY, CDR2 QGS. This sequence joins TRDV1 and TRDJ3, with D perhaps being TRDD2 or TRDD3 (9 bases each). The J gene, not given by TCRdb, was assigned here from a germline match of the nucleotide sequence. The sequencing input was gamma-delta T cells from blood. The TCR comes from a pool of human donors (malaria-infected and uninfected, not separated). The chain's CDR3 is CALGPVPFLRTGGLYSWDTRQMFF. CDR3 bases: TGTGCTCTTGGGCCCGTCCCCTTCCTACGAACTGGGGGACTGTACTCCTGGGACACCCGACAGATGTTTTTC.